This TCR beta chain came from a study of blood T cell repertoires in COVID-19. Study-wide background: Specimens from acute and convalescent COVID-19 originated in the United States, Italy and Spain. T cells, B-cell-depleted T cells, or PBMCs provided the cDNA or gDNA that served as material.

V was shortened by 0 bases and J by 4 bases, with 6 bases between the two germline ends. The CDR3 spans 13 residues. Source study methods: Counts of nucleated cells, estimated from reference gene primer amplification, were obtained. Clones were sequenced by immunoSEQ multiplex PCR, and TCRdb holds only the in-frame ones, with some missing. From that table come the V and J calls and clone size; the DNA was used to work out D and trimming. This sample has some 270,000 clones, with about 90% found just once. Cohorts were determined from participant-reported clinical history. The gene calls are TRBV12-3 or TRBV12-4 and TRBJ2-5; D not certain. This TCR was sampled from a woman aged 55-75 years who had recovered from COVID-19. Material: PBMCs or T cells enriched from blood (not recorded which). The DNA for the CDR3 is TGTGCCAGCAGTTTAGCCAGGTCAGAGACCCAGTACTTC. Its translation: CASSLARSETQYF.